This passage covers 7 T cell receptor beta chains from one sample sequenced in a study of blood T cell repertoires in COVID-19. Assay used: immunoSEQ multiplex PCR; TCRdb lists only in-frame clones, some missing. The sample has over 90,000 clones, roughly 89% seen once. Sample: peripheral blood. The receptors shown here come from a woman aged 50 to 60 with COVID-19, enrolled during active disease.

The rearrangement uses TRBV19 and TRBJ2-6, with TRBD1 matching 8 bases. Trimming at V came to 5 bases and at J to 4 bases, leaving 10 bases not matched to a gene. The germline CDR1 and CDR2 sequences are LNHDA and SQIVND (reference sequence). CDR3 length: 17 residues. The CDR3 DNA sequence: TGTGCCAGTAGTTGGACAGGGCGAAGTTCGGGGGCCAACGTCCTGACTTTC. Encoded protein: CASSWTGRSSGANVLTF.

The genes are TRBV11-2 and TRBJ2-3; D is possibly TRBD1 (6 bases). Germline-derived CDR1 and CDR2 are SGHAT and FQNNGV. CDR3 length: 15 residues. Trimming shortened V by 2 bases and J by 5 bases, and 14 bases separated the two germline ends. Here the CDR3 reads CASSLMGAWVDTQYF. The CDR3 DNA sequence: TGTGCCAGCAGCTTAATGGGGGCTTGGGTAGATACGCAGTATTTT.

The chain couples TRBV28 to TRBJ2-3, with 9 bases fitting TRBD1. In germline, CDR1 is MDHEN, CDR2 SYDVKM. This CDR3 contains 15 residues. V lost 3 bases and J lost 2; bases outside the gene matches: 3. The CDR3 coding sequence is TGTGCCAGCAGTTTGGGACAGGGTTACACAGATACGCAGTATTTT. This gives the protein CASSLGQGYTDTQYF.

V and J are TRBV27 and TRBJ2-7; weak D call: TRBD2 (5 bases). The CDR3 is 13 amino acids. Germline-derived CDR1 and CDR2 are MNHEY and SMNVEV (reference sequence). V was shortened by 5 bases and J by 1 base, with 9 bases between the two germline ends. CDR3 nucleotide sequence: TGTGCCAGCAGTCCGGGGATTTCCTACGAGCAGTACGTC. Its translation: CASSPGISYEQYV.

The V gene is TRBV7-6, the J gene TRBJ2-3; 10 bases line up with TRBD1. After removal of 5 bases from V and 2 bases from J, the junction contained 13 bases not matched to a gene. CDR3 length: 18 amino acids. CDR1 SGHVS and CDR2 FNYEAQ come from the germline V gene. The CDR3 sequence is CASSQGQGRSGFTDTQYF. The CDR3 DNA sequence: TGTGCCAGCAGCCAGGGACAGGGGCGTTCGGGGTTCACAGATACGCAGTATTTT.

The sample holds a few counts of this clone. The chain couples TRBV19 to TRBJ1-1, with a possible D match to TRBD1 (6 bases). The CDR3 loop spans 15 amino acids. CDR1 LNHDA and CDR2 SQIVND come from the germline V gene (reference sequence). Trimming stripped 0 bases from V and 4 bases from J, with 12 bases between. CDR3 residues: CASSIERGAGTEAFF. CDR3 nucleotides: TGTGCCAGTAGTATAGAGCGGGGGGCGGGCACTGAAGCTTTCTTT.

The chain has TRBV5-1 and TRBJ2-7; D may be TRBD2 (5 bases). This CDR3 comprises 13 residues. V was pared by 4 bases and J by 4 bases, with 12 bases between. Germline CDR1 is SGHRS and CDR2 is YFSETQ. CDR3 residues: CASSTGINYEQYF. The DNA for the CDR3 is TGCGCCAGCAGCACGGGGATTAATTACGAGCAGTACTTC.